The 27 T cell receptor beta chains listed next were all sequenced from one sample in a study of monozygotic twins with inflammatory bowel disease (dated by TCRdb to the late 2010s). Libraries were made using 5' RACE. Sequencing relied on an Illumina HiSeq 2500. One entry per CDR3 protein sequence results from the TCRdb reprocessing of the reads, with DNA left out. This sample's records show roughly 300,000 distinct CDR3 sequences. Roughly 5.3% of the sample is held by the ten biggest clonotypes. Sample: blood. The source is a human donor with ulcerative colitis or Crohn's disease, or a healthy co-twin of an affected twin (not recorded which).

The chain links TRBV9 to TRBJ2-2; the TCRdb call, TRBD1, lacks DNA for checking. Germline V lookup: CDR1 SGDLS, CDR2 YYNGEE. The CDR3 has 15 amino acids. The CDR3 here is CATSVEGRGSGELFF.

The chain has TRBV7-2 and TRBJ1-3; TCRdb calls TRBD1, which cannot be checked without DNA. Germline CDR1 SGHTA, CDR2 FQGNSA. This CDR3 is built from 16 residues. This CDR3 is CASSWNRGTSGNTIYF.

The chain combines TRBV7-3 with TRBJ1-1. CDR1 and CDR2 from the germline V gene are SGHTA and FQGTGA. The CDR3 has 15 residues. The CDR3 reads CASSLIAQGSTEAFF.

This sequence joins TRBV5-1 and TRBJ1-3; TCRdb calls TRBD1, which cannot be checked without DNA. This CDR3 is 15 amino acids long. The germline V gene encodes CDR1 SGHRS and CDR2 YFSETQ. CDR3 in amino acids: CASSLRQGDGNTIYF. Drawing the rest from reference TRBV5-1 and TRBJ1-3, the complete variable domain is KAGVTQTPRYLIKTRGQQVTLSCSPISGHRSVSWYQQTPGQGLQFLFEYFSETQRNKGNFPGRFSGRQFSNSRSEMNVSTLELGDSALYLCASSLRQGDGNTIYFGEGSWLTVV.

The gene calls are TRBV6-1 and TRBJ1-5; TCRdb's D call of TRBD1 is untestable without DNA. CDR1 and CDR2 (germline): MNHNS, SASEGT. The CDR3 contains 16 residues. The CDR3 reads CASRGTGDTSNQPQHF.

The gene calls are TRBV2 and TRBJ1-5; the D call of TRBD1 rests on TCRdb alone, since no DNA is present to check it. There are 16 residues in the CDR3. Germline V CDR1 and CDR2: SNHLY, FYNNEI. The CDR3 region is CASSEQGLRSNQPQHF.

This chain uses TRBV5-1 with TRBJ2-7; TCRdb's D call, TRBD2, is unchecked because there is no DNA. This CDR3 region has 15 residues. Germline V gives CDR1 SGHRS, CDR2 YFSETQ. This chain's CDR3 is CASSLSGASSYEQYF.

The CDR3 is CASSQVGATGQSSYNEQFF. This chain joins TRBV4-2 and TRBJ2-1; no DNA is available, so the TRBD1 call from TCRdb remains unchecked. This CDR3 is 19 amino acids long. Per germline, CDR1 LGHNA and CDR2 YNFKEQ.

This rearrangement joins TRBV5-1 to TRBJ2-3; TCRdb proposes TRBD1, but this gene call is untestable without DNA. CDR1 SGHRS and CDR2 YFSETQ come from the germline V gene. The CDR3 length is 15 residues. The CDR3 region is CASSPTGTEVDTQYF.

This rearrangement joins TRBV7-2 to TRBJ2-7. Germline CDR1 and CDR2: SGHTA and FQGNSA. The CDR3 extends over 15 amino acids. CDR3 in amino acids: CASSLSQTSFYEQYF.

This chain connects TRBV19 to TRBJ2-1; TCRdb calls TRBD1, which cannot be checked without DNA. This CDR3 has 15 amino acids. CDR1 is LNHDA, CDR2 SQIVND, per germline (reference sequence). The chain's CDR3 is CASSIEPGQYNEQFF.

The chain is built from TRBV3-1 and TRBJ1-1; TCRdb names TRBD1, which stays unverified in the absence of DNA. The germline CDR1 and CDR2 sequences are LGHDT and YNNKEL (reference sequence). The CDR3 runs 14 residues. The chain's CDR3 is CASSPRGVRTEAFF.

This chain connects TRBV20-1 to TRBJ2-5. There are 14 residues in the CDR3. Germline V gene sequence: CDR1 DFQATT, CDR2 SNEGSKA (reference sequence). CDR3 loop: CSGTGFGYQETQYF.

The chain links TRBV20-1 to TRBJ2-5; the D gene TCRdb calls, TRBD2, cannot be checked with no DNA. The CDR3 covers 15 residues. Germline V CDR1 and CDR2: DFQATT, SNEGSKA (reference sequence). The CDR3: CSARKLAGGQETQYF.

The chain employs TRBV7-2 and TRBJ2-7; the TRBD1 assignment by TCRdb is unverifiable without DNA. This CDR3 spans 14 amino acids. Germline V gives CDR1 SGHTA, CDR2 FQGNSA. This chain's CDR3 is CASSLSGGVNEQYF.

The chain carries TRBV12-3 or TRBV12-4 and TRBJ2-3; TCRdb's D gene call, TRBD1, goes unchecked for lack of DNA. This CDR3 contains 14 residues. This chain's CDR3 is CASSRQGAGDTQYF.

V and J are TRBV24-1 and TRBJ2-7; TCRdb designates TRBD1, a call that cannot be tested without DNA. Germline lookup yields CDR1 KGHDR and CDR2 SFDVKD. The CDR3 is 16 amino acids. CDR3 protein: CATSDWRGQGAEEQYF.

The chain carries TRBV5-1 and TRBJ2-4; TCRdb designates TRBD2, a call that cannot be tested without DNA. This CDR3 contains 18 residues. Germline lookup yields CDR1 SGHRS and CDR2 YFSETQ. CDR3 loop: CASSLGFLERGAKNIQYF.

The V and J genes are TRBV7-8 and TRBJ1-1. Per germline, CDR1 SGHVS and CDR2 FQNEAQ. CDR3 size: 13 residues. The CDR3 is CASSLAVATWAFF.

The CDR3 spells CASSLAAGSTYNEQFF. The V call is TRBV7-9, the J call TRBJ2-1. CDR3 length equals 16 residues. Germline CDR1 and CDR2: SEHNR and FQNEAQ (reference sequence).

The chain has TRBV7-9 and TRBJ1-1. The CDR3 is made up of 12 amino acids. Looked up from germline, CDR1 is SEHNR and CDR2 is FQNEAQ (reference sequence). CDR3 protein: CATSLDSPEAFF. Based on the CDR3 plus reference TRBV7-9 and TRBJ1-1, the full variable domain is DTGVSQNPRHKITKRGQNVTFRCDPISEHNRLYWYRQTLGQGPEFLTYFQNEAQLEKSRLLSDRFSAERPKGSFSTLEIQRTEQGDSAMYLCATSLDSPEAFFGQGTRLTVV.

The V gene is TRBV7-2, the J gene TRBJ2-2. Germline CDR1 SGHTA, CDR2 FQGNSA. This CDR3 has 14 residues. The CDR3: CASSLFGNPGELFF.

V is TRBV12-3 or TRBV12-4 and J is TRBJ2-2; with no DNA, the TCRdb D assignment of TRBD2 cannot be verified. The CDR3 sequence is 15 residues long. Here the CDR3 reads CASSLSGRASGELFF.

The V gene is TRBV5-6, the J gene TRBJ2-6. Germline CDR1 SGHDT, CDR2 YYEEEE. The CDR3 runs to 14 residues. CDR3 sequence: CASTIGAGANVLTF.

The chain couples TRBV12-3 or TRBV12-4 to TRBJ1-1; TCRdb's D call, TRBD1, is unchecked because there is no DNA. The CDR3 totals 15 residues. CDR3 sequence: CASSHYLGGGGEAFF.

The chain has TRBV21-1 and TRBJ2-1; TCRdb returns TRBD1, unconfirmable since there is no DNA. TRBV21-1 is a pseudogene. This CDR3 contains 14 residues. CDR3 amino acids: CASSRAVDNNEQFF.

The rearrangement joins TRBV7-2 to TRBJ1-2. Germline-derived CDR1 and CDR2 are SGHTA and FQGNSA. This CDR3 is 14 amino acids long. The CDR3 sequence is CASSLARSNYGYTF.